This TCR beta chain was identified in a study of regulatory T cells in long-lasting Graves disease. This clonotype has more than one count but fewer than ten. Antigen: not known. Arm-PCR of CDR3 regions and iRepertoire HTBI primers were the basis on which TCR beta libraries were built. Via MiXCR, TCRdb re-called the multiplex PCR reads, giving one row per CDR3 protein. The data hold about 540,000 distinct CDR3 sequences, with about 13% observed a single time. Broader study findings: Persistent disease was associated with favored TRBV28 usage and with favored use of TRBJ1-2 and TRBJ2-5.

Time point: newly diagnosed GD, antithyroid drugs for less than 3 months. PBMCs were the source of the RNA used for TCR sequencing. Criteria from the American Thyroid Association guidelines were applied to diagnose Graves' disease. Patients came through an endocrinology department, and that department was in Xi'an, China. Germline assignment: CDR1 MNHNS and CDR2 SASEGT. Trimming took off 6 bases at V and 8 bases at J, with 11 bases between the two ends. The CDR3 covers 12 residues. The same data also went into a second study, on T cells in Graves' hyperthyroidism and ophthalmopathy. As that study records: Primed by the HTBI set, a first-round RT-PCR was run on the TCR CDR3.

This receptor was identified in a man younger than 45 with Graves disease. The material sequenced was peripheral blood mononuclear cells (PBMCs), taken at new diagnosis, from a patient treated with antithyroid drugs. This chain uses TRBV6-1 with TRBJ2-1; D is uncertain. DNA of the CDR3: TGTGCCAGCAGGCCCAGGCCCCATGAGCAGTTCTTC. It specifies CASRPRPHEQFF.